This TCR beta chain appears in the sequencing data of a study of PD-L1 blockade in urothelial cancer. Germline V gene lookup returns CDR1 MNHNS and CDR2 SASEGT. The length of the CDR3 is 17 residues. Trimming left V 2 bases short and J 2 bases short, with 19 bases between. Sequencing used immunoSEQ multiplex PCR; TCRdb keeps in-frame clones, though not all of them. The table records tens of thousands of clones, almost 85% of them present only once. This TCR came from an older man with urothelial cancer. Sequences were derived from PBMCs, sampled around atezolizumab (anti-PD-L1) treatment. The chain carries TRBV6-1 and TRBJ2-7, with D possibly being TRBD1 (5 bases). As DNA, the CDR3 is TGTGCCAGCAGTGAAAGGGGCACAGCGCTCAGGCCCTACGAGCAGTACTTC. This gives the protein CASSERGTALRPYEQYF.